This TCR beta chain was profiled in a study of T-cell memory formation after mild COVID-19. V shed 4 bases and J shed 4 bases, with 12 bases lying between them. Germline CDR1 is KGHDR and CDR2 is SFDVKD. The CDR3 loop spans 14 amino acids. Using its own MiXCR run on the 5' RACE reads, TCRdb lists one record per CDR3 protein. The data contain a few hundred thousand distinct CDR3 sequences, about a sixth of them seen just once; the ten biggest clones take up roughly 21%. The sequenced sample was PBMCs or a T cell subset sorted from them (not recorded which). This sequence was found in a man between 18 and 35 years old who had mild COVID-19 (a few samples of this study predate the infection). Cell type and time point are not known. This rearrangement joins TRBV24-1 to TRBJ2-5; D might be TRBD2 (5 bases). Here the CDR3 reads CATSDRTRSETQYF. The CDR3 nucleotides are TGTGCCACCAGTGACCGTACTAGATCAGAGACCCAGTACTTC.